The present entry profiles one TCR beta chain with its context. The entry originates in a study of Ad26.COV2.S vaccination and SARS-CoV-2 variants. About the research overall: Vaccine-arm donor from the placebo-controlled COV1001 Ad26.COV2.S trial.

Data came from immunoSEQ multiplex PCR; TCRdb stores just in-frame clones and leaves some out. The data hold 300,000 to 350,000 clones, with roughly nine tenths observed a single time. Treatment meaning: roughly 20 received Ad26.COV2.S at low or high dose, single or two shots; about 5 received placebo; per-sample allocation not given. Samples came from day 63 after the first vaccine or placebo injection. CDR1 MNHNY and CDR2 SVGAGI come from the germline V gene (reference sequence). The V and J ends lost 5 bases and 3 bases respectively, with 17 bases between them. The CDR3 has 16 amino acids. The starting material was peripheral blood, obtained in a trial of Ad26.COV2.S vaccine versus placebo. This TCR was recovered from a person between 18 and 60 years old who received the Ad26.COV2.S COVID-19 vaccine or a placebo. This sequence joins TRBV6-6 and TRBJ1-5; maybe TRBD1 (5 bases). CDR3 sequence (DNA): TGTGCCAGCAGTCTACGGGCGGGGGTTACCAATCAGCCCCAGCATTTT. Its translation: CASSLRAGVTNQPQHF.